Following are 8 T cell receptor beta chains from one sample sequenced in a study of blood T cell repertoires in COVID-19. Sequenced by immunoSEQ multiplex PCR; TCRdb stores in-frame clones only, minus some. The sample shows 200,000 to 250,000 clones, roughly 87% of them seen only once. Sequencing was performed on PBMCs or T cells enriched from blood (not recorded which). The receptors come from a man in his late teens or twenties with acute COVID-19.

The rearrangement links TRBV18 to TRBJ2-3, with D tentatively TRBD1 (6 bases). Germline CDR1 reads KGHSH; CDR2 reads LQKENI. This CDR3 has 15 amino acids. Trimming stripped 1 base from V and 2 bases from J, with 10 bases between. CDR3: CASSPQDSNTDTQYF. The CDR3 region has the DNA TGTGCCAGCTCACCACAGGACAGCAACACAGATACGCAGTATTTT.

This chain joins TRBV7-9 and TRBJ1-2; TRBD1 matches at 7 bases. V gave up 3 bases and J gave up 4 bases; unmatched junction bases: 5. Germline-derived CDR1 and CDR2 are SEHNR and FQNEAQ (reference sequence). The CDR3 contains 14 residues. The CDR3 DNA follows: TGTGCCAGCAGCTTTCCGAGGACAGGCTATGGCTACACCTTC. Translation gives CASSFPRTGYGYTF.

This sequence joins TRBV6-5 and TRBJ1-3; D remains ambiguous. The CDR3 is 13 residues long. CDR1 is MNHEY and CDR2 is SVGAGI in the germline V gene. Between the trimmed V and J ends, which lost 5 bases and 4 bases, there was a span of 9 bases. The CDR3 protein is CASSTPPGNTIYF. DNA of the CDR3: TGTGCCAGCAGTACACCCCCCGGAAACACCATATATTTT.

This clone has just one count. The V and J genes are TRBV15 and TRBJ2-2; TRBD2 aligns across 8 bases. The V and J ends lost 2 bases and 3 bases, in that order; junction bases with no gene match: 8. This CDR3 has 17 residues. The germline V gene has CDR1 LNHNV and CDR2 YYDKDF (reference sequence). The CDR3 nucleotides read TGTGCCACCAGCAGACGCTTAACGGGACTAGACACCGGGGAGCTGTTTTTT. Protein sequence: CATSRRLTGLDTGELFF.

The rearrangement joins TRBV11-3 to TRBJ2-5; D is perhaps TRBD1 (6 bases). CDR3 length: 15 amino acids. Germline assignment: CDR1 SGHNT and CDR2 YENEEA. Trimming shortened V by 3 bases and J by 4 bases, and 15 bases separated the two germline ends. In nucleotides, the CDR3 is TGTGCCAGCAGCTTTACTCTTCTGGGGGCAGAGACCCAGTACTTC. This sequence encodes CASSFTLLGAETQYF.

This clone occurred once. V and J are TRBV4-3 and TRBJ2-7; 7 bases fit TRBD2. Germline values: CDR1 LGHNA, CDR2 YSLEER. V gave up 9 bases and J gave up 2 bases; unmatched junction bases: 7. The length of the CDR3 is 13 residues. The CDR3 is CASPSSGTYEQYF. The DNA for the CDR3 is TGCGCCAGTCCTTCTAGCGGAACCTACGAGCAGTACTTC.

The chain employs TRBV29-1 and TRBJ2-2; D might be TRBD1 (5 bases). The CDR3 consists of 16 residues. Germline V gene lookup returns CDR1 SQVTM and CDR2 ANQGSEA. Trimming left V 2 bases short and J 0 bases short, with 13 bases between. CDR3 bases: TGCAGCGTTGAAAGGGAACAGGATACGAACACCGGGGAGCTGTTTTTT. Translated, it gives CSVEREQDTNTGELFF.

In DNA form, the CDR3 reads TGTGCCAGCAGCGAAGACAGGGTGGCCTACAATGAGCAGTTCTTC. It encodes CASSEDRVAYNEQFF. The V and J genes are TRBV6-4 and TRBJ2-1; 7 bases align to TRBD1. The CDR3 has 15 residues. The V gene's germline CDR1 is MRHNA and CDR2 SNTAGT. Trimming at V came to 6 bases and at J to 2 bases, leaving 7 bases not matched to a gene.